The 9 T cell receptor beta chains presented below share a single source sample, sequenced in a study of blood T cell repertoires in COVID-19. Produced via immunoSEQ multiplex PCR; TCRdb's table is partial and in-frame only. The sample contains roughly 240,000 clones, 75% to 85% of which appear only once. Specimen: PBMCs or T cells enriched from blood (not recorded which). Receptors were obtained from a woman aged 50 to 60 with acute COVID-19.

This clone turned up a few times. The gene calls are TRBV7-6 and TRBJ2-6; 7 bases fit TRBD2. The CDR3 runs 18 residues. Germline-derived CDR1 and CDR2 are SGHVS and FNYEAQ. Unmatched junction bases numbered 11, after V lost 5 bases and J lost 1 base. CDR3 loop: CASSPQLRGDSGANVLTF. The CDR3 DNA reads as TGTGCCAGCAGCCCACAACTTCGGGGGGATTCTGGGGCCAACGTCCTGACTTTC.

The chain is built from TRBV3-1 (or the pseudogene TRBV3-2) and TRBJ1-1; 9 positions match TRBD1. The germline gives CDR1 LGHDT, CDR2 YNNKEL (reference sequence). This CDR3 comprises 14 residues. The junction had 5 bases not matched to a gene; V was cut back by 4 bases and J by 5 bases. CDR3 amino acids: CASSRTGVGTEAFF. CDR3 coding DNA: TGTGCCAGCAGCCGGACAGGGGTCGGGACTGAAGCTTTCTTT.

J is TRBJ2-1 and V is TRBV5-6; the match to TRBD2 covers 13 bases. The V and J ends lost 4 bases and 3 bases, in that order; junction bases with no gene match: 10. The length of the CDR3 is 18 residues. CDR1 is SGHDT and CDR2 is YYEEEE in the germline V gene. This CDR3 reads CASSSPTSGGPHYNEQFF. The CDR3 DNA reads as TGTGCCAGCAGCAGCCCGACTAGCGGGGGGCCCCACTACAATGAGCAGTTCTTC.

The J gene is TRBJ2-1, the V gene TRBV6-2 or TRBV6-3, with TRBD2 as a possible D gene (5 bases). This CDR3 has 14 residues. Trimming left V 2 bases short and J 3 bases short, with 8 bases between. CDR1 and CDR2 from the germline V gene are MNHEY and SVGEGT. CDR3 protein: CASSYGSHYNEQFF. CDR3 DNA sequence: TGTGCCAGCAGTTACGGGAGCCACTACAATGAGCAGTTCTTC.

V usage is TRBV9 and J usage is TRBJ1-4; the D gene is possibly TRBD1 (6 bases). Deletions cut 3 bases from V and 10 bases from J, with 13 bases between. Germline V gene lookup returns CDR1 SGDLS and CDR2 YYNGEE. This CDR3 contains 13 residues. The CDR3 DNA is TGTGCCAGCAGCGCGGACAGAGGCGGAAAACTGTTTTTT. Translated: CASSADRGGKLFF.

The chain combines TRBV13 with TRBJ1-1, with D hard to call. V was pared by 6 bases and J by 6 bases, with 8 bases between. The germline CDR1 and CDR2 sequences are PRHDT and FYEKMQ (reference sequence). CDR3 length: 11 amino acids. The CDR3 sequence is CASRSGAEAFF. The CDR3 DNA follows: TGTGCCAGCAGATCCGGGGCTGAAGCTTTCTTT. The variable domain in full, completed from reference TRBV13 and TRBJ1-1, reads AAGVIQSPRHLIKEKRETATLKCYPIPRHDTVYWYQQGPGQDPQFLISFYEKMQSDKGSIPDRFSAQQFSDYHSELNMSSLELGDSALYFCASRSGAEAFFGQGTRLTVV.

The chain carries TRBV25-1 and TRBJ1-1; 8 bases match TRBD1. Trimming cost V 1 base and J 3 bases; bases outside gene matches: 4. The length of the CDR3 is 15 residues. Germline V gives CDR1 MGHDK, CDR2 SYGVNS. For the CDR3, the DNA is TGTGCCAGCAGTGAATTCCCGACAGGGGACACTGAAGCTTTCTTT. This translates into CASSEFPTGDTEAFF.

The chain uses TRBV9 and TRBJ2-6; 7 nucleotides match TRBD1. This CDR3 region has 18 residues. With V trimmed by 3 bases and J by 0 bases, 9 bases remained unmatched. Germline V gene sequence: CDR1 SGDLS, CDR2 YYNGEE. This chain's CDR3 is CASSALTGPLSGANVLTF. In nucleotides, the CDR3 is TGTGCCAGCAGCGCCTTGACAGGGCCCCTCTCTGGGGCCAACGTCCTGACTTTC.

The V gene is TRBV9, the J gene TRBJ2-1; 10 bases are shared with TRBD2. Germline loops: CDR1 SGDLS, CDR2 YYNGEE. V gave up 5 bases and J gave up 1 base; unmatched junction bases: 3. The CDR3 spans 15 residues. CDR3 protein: CASSATSGSYNEQFF. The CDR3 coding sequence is TGTGCCAGCAGTGCGACTAGCGGGTCCTACAATGAGCAGTTCTTC.